A single sample is the source of the 30 T cell receptor beta chains below, sequenced in a study of post-analysis software for immune sequencing data (dated by TCRdb to about 2015). Library method: PCR. The data were produced on an Illumina HiSeq 2500. To reduce PCR and sequencing biases, unique molecular identifiers were built into the TCR beta cDNA libraries. TCRdb reworked the public reads: Q25 trimming with fastp, MiXCR clone assembly, productive beta chains retained. Each record represents a unique CDR3 protein, reported with the most common genes and DNA among its rows. The sample table holds about 160,000 distinct CDR3 sequences, of which 36% were seen once. The top ten clones comprise about 26% of the sample. The time point label for this specimen denotes: second blood draw from one MS patient after hematopoietic stem cell transplantation. Sequencing was performed on blood, taken after autologous hematopoietic stem cell transplantation. The receptors come from a girl aged 10 to 17 with multiple sclerosis. Donor details come from another sample of the same person, matched by shared clones.

V is TRBV7-8 and J is TRBJ2-3; 7 nucleotides match TRBD1. Trimming at V came to 4 bases and at J to 9 bases, leaving 7 bases not matched to a gene. The germline gives CDR1 SGHVS, CDR2 FQNEAQ. The CDR3 consists of 13 residues. Here the CDR3 reads CASSSGYRGTQYF. The CDR3 region has the DNA TGTGCCAGCAGCTCGGGCTACAGGGGAACGCAGTATTTT.

The genes are TRBV27 and TRBJ2-1, with a possible D match to TRBD1 (5 bases). The CDR3 consists of 17 residues. Deletions cut 5 bases from V and 1 base from J, with 18 bases between. Germline assignment: CDR1 MNHEY and CDR2 SMNVEV (reference sequence). DNA of the CDR3: TGTGCCAGCAGTCCCCTCCAGGCTAGGGGATCCTACAATGAGCAGTTCTTC. Translation: CASSPLQARGSYNEQFF.

With regard to this clonotype: A much larger clone differs by one base, so this may be a read error. The genes are TRBV29-1 and TRBJ2-1; tentatively, D is TRBD2 (5 bases). V was trimmed by 3 bases and J by 3 bases, leaving 21 bases between them. The CDR3 has 17 amino acids. Germline V CDR1 and CDR2: SQVTM, ANQGSEA. The CDR3 region is CSVDYPRGVRRYNEQFF. The CDR3 bases are TGCAGCGTTGACTACCCACGGGGAGTTCGTCGCTACAATGAGCAGTTCTTC.

The J gene is TRBJ2-1, the V gene TRBV21-1; the listed D gene, TRBD1, was not tested against the DNA. TRBV21-1 is classified as a pseudogene. The length of the CDR3 is 17 residues. CDR3 DNA: TGTGCCAGCAGCATGGACAGGGGGAAAAGACCCTACAATGAGCAGTTCTTC. This codes for CASSMDRGKRPYNEQFF.

The chain couples TRBV5-1 to TRBJ1-6; D gene uncertain. The germline V gene has CDR1 SGHRS and CDR2 YFSETQ. The CDR3 totals 16 residues. Trimming removed 0 bases from V and 16 bases from J, with 23 bases in between. This chain's CDR3 is CASSLGPETGIRKLHF. In nucleotides, the CDR3 is TGCGCCAGCAGCTTGGGTCCAGAGACGGGGATTCGGAAACTCCACTTT.

A word on this clonotype: A read error may account for a junction end that differs from germline. The chain joins TRBV27 to TRBJ1-1; a weak D match, TRBD1 (6 bases). This CDR3 spans 14 amino acids. Per the germline V gene, CDR1 is MNHEY and CDR2 is SMNVEV (reference sequence). As DNA, the CDR3 is TGTGCCGGCAGTTTACGGCAGGGGAACACTGAGGCTTTCTTT. It translates to CAGSLRQGNTEAFF.

The chain recombines TRBV28 with TRBJ1-2; D is possibly TRBD1 (6 bases). The CDR3 contains 13 residues. Looked up from germline, CDR1 is MDHEN and CDR2 is SYDVKM. Trimming shortened V by 5 bases and J by 6 bases, and 13 bases separated the two germline ends. The CDR3, as DNA: TGTGCCAGCAGTCCCCCGGGGGCCAATGGCTACACCTTC. Amino acid sequence: CASSPPGANGYTF.

This clonotype was detected a few times. V usage is TRBV2 and J usage is TRBJ2-5, with D possibly TRBD2 on 7 matching bases. The tail of the sequence fits TRBJ2-7 better, so the J call may be wrong. The germline V gene encodes CDR1 SNHLY and CDR2 FYNNEI. The CDR3 spans 15 residues. The CDR3 region is CASSQGGGGRGEQYF. The CDR3 nucleotides are TGTGCCAGCAGTCAAGGGGGAGGGGGTCGTGGCGAGCAGTACTTC.

The chain links TRBV5-1 to TRBJ2-5; perhaps D is TRBD1 or TRBD2 (5 bases each). The germline CDR1 and CDR2 sequences are SGHRS and YFSETQ. The V end lost 4 bases, the J end lost 10 bases, and 20 bases lay between the germline ends. The CDR3 extends over 14 amino acids. The CDR3 DNA is TGCGCCAGCAGCCCAAGGGACCCTCCTGCGGGCCAGTACTTC. It is translated as CASSPRDPPAGQYF.

Comments on this clonotype: Germline is not matched at one junction end, which may reflect a read error. The chain recombines TRBV9 with TRBJ2-6; D unresolved. CDR3 length equals 16 residues. In germline, CDR1 is SGDLS, CDR2 YYNGEE. This CDR3 is CAGSVETDSGANVLTF. The DNA of the CDR3 is TGTGCCGGCAGCGTAGAAACTGACTCTGGGGCCAACGTCCTGACTTTC.

Regarding this clonotype: Compared with germline, one end of the junction differs, possibly owing to a read error. The chain's CDR3 is CACSSSPTSGSWNEQFF. The DNA of the CDR3 is TGTGCCTGCAGCTCCTCACCCACTAGCGGGAGTTGGAATGAGCAGTTCTTC. This chain links TRBV9 with TRBJ2-1, with 11 bases aligning to TRBD2. The CDR3 totals 17 residues. Germline CDR1 reads SGDLS; CDR2 reads YYNGEE.

This clonotype was seen a few times. The chain is built from TRBV20-1 and TRBJ2-1; TRBD2 aligns across 11 bases. Germline V gene data show CDR1 as DFQATT and CDR2 as SNEGSKA (reference sequence). This CDR3 contains 13 residues. J lost 9 bases, V lost 3 bases, and 4 bases had no gene match. In DNA, the CDR3 is TGCAGTGCTAGTGAGCTAGCGGGAGGTGAGCAGTTCTTC. This translates into CSASELAGGEQFF.

This clonotype was detected only a few times. The chain has TRBV5-6 and TRBJ2-1, with D possibly TRBD1 on 5 matching bases. The germline V gene encodes CDR1 SGHDT and CDR2 YYEEEE. The CDR3 has 12 amino acids. Trimming removed 0 bases at V and 10 bases at J, with 8 bases between. In DNA form, the CDR3 reads TGTGCCAGCAGCTTGGAAGGGGCCGAGCAGTTCTTC. Translation gives CASSLEGAEQFF.

In its sample, this clonotype was seen many times. The chain carries TRBV29-1 and TRBJ1-2, with 9 bases that match TRBD1. This CDR3 contains 14 residues. Germline-derived CDR1 and CDR2 are SQVTM and ANQGSEA. With V trimmed by 2 bases and J by 4 bases, 5 bases remained unmatched. In DNA, the CDR3 is TGCAGCGTTGAATCGACAGGGGGAGGCTATGGCTACACCTTC. It specifies CSVESTGGGYGYTF.

The genes are TRBV29-1 and TRBJ2-7, with 8 bases aligning to TRBD2. CDR3 length: 14 amino acids. In germline, CDR1 is SQVTM, CDR2 ANQGSEA. J gave up 3 bases and V 1 base, and 5 bases lay outside the gene matches. CDR3 DNA sequence: TGCAGCGTTGAAGGTAGCGGGACCAACTACGAGCAGTACTTC. Translation: CSVEGSGTNYEQYF.

This clonotype was observed at least ten times. The J gene is TRBJ1-2, the V gene TRBV29-1, with D perhaps TRBD1 (5 bases). The germline CDR1 and CDR2 sequences are SQVTM and ANQGSEA. This CDR3 contains 12 residues. The germline V and J ends were trimmed by 5 bases and 1 base, with 8 bases remaining between them. The CDR3 DNA sequence: TGCAGCGTTCTTGGGGGTAACTATGGCTACACCTTC. Its translation: CSVLGGNYGYTF.

The chain recombines TRBV28 with TRBJ2-1; no definite D call. The V gene lost 1 base and the J gene lost 7 bases, with 11 bases spanning the gap. Germline V gene sequence: CDR1 MDHEN, CDR2 SYDVKM. The CDR3 totals 14 residues. The chain's CDR3 is CASSLSLTPNEQFF. The CDR3 nucleotides are TGTGCCAGCAGTTTATCGTTGACACCGAATGAGCAGTTCTTC.

The rearrangement links TRBV7-2 to TRBJ1-4, with D possibly matching TRBD1 (5 bases). Trimming shortened V by 3 bases and J by 6 bases, and 11 bases separated the two germline ends. The CDR3 covers 14 residues. Looked up from germline, CDR1 is SGHTA and CDR2 is FQGNSA. Here the CDR3 reads CASSFDSLYEKLFF. Written as DNA, the CDR3 is TGTGCCAGCAGCTTTGACAGTCTCTATGAAAAACTGTTTTTT.

This clonotype was recorded a few times. The chain links TRBV18 to TRBJ1-5; D remains unclear. Germline values: CDR1 KGHSH, CDR2 LQKENI. V lost 4 bases, J lost 4 bases, and 11 bases lay in between. This CDR3 contains 14 residues. CDR3 amino acids: CASSLQWENQPQHF. For the CDR3, the DNA is TGTGCCAGCTCACTCCAATGGGAGAATCAGCCCCAGCATTTT.

This clonotype came up a few times. This chain uses TRBV10-3 with TRBJ1-1; D remains unclear. This CDR3 contains 15 residues. Germline V CDR1 and CDR2: ENHRY, SYGVKD. The V gene lost 7 bases and the J gene lost 3 bases, with 18 bases spanning the gap. The CDR3 reads CAIKLGQREDTEAFF. The CDR3 DNA reads as TGTGCCATCAAATTAGGCCAGAGGGAGGACACTGAAGCTTTCTTT.

This rearrangement joins TRBV21-1 to TRBJ1-1. TRBV21-1 is designated a pseudogene. This CDR3 spans 14 amino acids. CDR3 protein: CASSRRTENTEAFF. The CDR3 coding sequence is TGTGCCAGCAGCAGAAGGACTGAGAACACTGAAGCTTTCTTT.

This clonotype was observed a single time. This may stem from a read error, because a much larger clone lies one nucleotide away. Without the conserved terminal phenylalanine or tryptophan, this CDR3 likely stems from a read error. The genes are TRBV9 and TRBJ2-5; 8 bases align to TRBD1. CDR3 length: 14 residues. Trimming took 3 bases from V and 11 from J; bases not matched to a gene: 12. From germline, CDR1 is SGDLS and CDR2 YYNGEE. This CDR3 reads CASSARDRTLEQYV. The CDR3 bases are TGTGCCAGCAGCGCCCGGGACAGGACACTGGAGCAGTACGTC.

The chain carries TRBV20-1 and TRBJ1-4, with a possible D match to TRBD1 (5 bases). This CDR3 spans 13 amino acids. CDR1 and CDR2 from the germline V gene are DFQATT and SNEGSKA (reference sequence). V was trimmed by 5 bases and J by 5 bases, leaving 12 bases between them. CDR3 DNA sequence: TGCAGTGCTGGGGGGACGGCGAATGAAAAACTGTTTTTT. It translates to CSAGGTANEKLFF.

The genes are TRBV2 and TRBJ2-1; TRBD2 aligns across 9 bases. V shed 5 bases, J shed 15 bases, and the junction held 5 bases outside the gene matches. This CDR3 spans 11 amino acids. Germline CDR1 and CDR2: SNHLY and FYNNEI. The CDR3 reads CASSLGLALFF. The DNA of the CDR3 is TGTGCCAGCAGTCTGGGACTAGCCCTGTTCTTC.

The chain recombines TRBV18 with TRBJ2-7; possible D gene TRBD2, 5 bases. The closer fit of TRBJ2-5 to the DNA end suggests the J call may be wrong. Germline V gene lookup returns CDR1 KGHSH and CDR2 LQKENI. The CDR3 length is 15 residues. The CDR3 here is CASSPGFGDGETQYF. DNA of the CDR3: TGTGCCAGCTCACCCGGGTTCGGGGATGGCGAGACCCAGTACTTC.

This rearrangement joins TRBV28 to TRBJ2-3; the D gene is possibly TRBD1 (6 bases). The CDR3 spans 16 residues. CDR1 and CDR2 (germline): MDHEN, SYDVKM. Trimming took 6 bases from V and 2 from J, leaving 18 bases between them. The CDR3 region has the DNA TGTGCCAGCAGCCCACGGGACAATCCCTTCACAGATACGCAGTATTTT. This gives the protein CASSPRDNPFTDTQYF.

This clonotype showed up just a few times. The chain is built from TRBV27 and TRBJ2-5; 7 bases line up with TRBD1. This CDR3 comprises 16 residues. Unmatched junction bases numbered 11, after V lost 6 bases and J lost 1 base. Germline values: CDR1 MNHEY, CDR2 SMNVEV (reference sequence). CDR3 bases: TGTGCCAGCAGCCCAGATAACAGGGGAACCCAAGAGACCCAGTACTTC. Encoded protein: CASSPDNRGTQETQYF.

The chain combines TRBV12-3 or TRBV12-4 with TRBJ1-1; D gene uncertain. The CDR3 has 13 amino acids. V dropped 3 bases and J dropped 2 bases, with 7 bases sitting between them. Here the CDR3 reads CASSLKGNTEAFF. CDR3 coding DNA: TGTGCCAGCAGTTTGAAGGGAAACACTGAAGCTTTCTTT.

This clonotype was detected ten times or more. This rearrangement joins TRBV6-5 to TRBJ2-7; D remains ambiguous. Germline V lookup: CDR1 MNHEY, CDR2 SVGAGI. This CDR3 comprises 14 residues. V lost 6 bases, J lost 2 bases, and 14 bases lay in between. Here the CDR3 reads CASSRGVAPYEQYF. As DNA, the CDR3 is TGTGCCAGCAGCCGCGGCGTGGCACCCTACGAGCAGTACTTC.

The V call is TRBV7-6, the J call TRBJ2-2; D is unresolved. The CDR3 sequence is 14 residues long. The V end was cut by 1 base, the J end by 7 bases, with 10 bases between. CDR1 is SGHVS and CDR2 is FNYEAQ in the germline V gene. CDR3 in DNA: TGTGCCAGCAGCTTAGTTGTAGGTCACGGGGAGCTGTTTTTT. Translated, it gives CASSLVVGHGELFF.